Following are 27 T cell receptor beta chains from one sample sequenced in a study of CD8 T cells in Susac syndrome. Reverse transcription of about 0.5 to 1 ug RNA used random hexamers. One entry per CDR3 protein, called by TCRdb with MiXCR from the immunoSEQ multiplex PCR reads. The sample yields 150,000 to 200,000 distinct CDR3 sequences, 85% to 95% seen once. The material sequenced was CD4+ T cells from PBMCs. These receptors came from a human donor in good health.

The rearrangement joins TRBV6-1 to TRBJ2-7, with a tentative D call TRBD2 (5 bases). This CDR3 contains 16 residues. The ends were cut back, 2 bases at V and 3 bases at J, with 17 bases in the middle. Germline CDR1 reads MNHNS; CDR2 reads SASEGT. The CDR3 DNA is TGTGCCAGCAGTGAATCCGGGGTCCTGGTTAGCTACGAGCAGTACGTC. Amino acid sequence: CASSESGVLVSYEQYV.

The CDR3 here is CASGLEENQPQHF. DNA for the CDR3: TGTGCCAGCGGGCTCGAGGAGAATCAGCCCCAGCATTTT. The chain employs TRBV6-1 and TRBJ1-5; unclear D gene. CDR3 length: 13 amino acids. V was pared by 8 bases and J by 4 bases, with 12 bases between. Germline V gives CDR1 MNHNS, CDR2 SASEGT.

The chain links TRBV10-3 to TRBJ1-1, with D perhaps matching TRBD1 (5 bases). This CDR3 has 15 residues. The ends were cut back, 5 bases at V and 1 base at J, with 14 bases in the middle. Germline V gene lookup returns CDR1 ENHRY and CDR2 SYGVKD. For the CDR3, the DNA is TGTGCCATCAGTACTTCTGACAGTGGGAACACTGAAGCTTTCTTT. Amino acids: CAISTSDSGNTEAFF.

This chain joins TRBV27 and TRBJ1-1; D is unclear. The CDR3 spans 15 residues. The ends were cut back, 6 bases at V and 11 bases at J, with 25 bases in the middle. Germline CDR1 reads MNHEY; CDR2 reads SMNVEV (reference sequence). CDR3 nucleotides: TGTGCCAGCAGAAACGAACCGGGGATCCCCTCGCAGGCTTTCTTT. Translation: CASRNEPGIPSQAFF.

This clonotype appeared once. The J gene is TRBJ2-1, the V gene TRBV10-3; no clear D gene. The CDR3 has 13 amino acids. Trimming removed 6 bases at V and 5 bases at J, with 11 bases between. The germline CDR1 and CDR2 sequences are ENHRY and SYGVKD. In nucleotides, the CDR3 is TGTGCCATCAGAGCCGACCACGACAATGAGCAGTTCTTC. Protein sequence: CAIRADHDNEQFF.

The rearrangement joins TRBV6-1 to TRBJ1-5; D not resolved. The germline V gene encodes CDR1 MNHNS and CDR2 SASEGT. The CDR3 has 16 residues. V was clipped by 3 bases and J by 2 bases, with 14 bases between them. The CDR3 sequence: CASSEGRVGGNQPQHF. For the CDR3, the DNA is TGTGCCAGCAGTGAGGGGAGGGTAGGAGGCAATCAGCCCCAGCATTTT.

Here the CDR3 reads CASSLAVNRVGNEQFF. The CDR3 DNA reads as TGCGCCAGCAGCTTGGCCGTAAACAGGGTTGGCAATGAGCAGTTCTTC. The chain links TRBV5-1 to TRBJ2-1; possible D gene TRBD1, 6 bases. V was trimmed by 0 bases and J by 6 bases, leaving 16 bases between them. This CDR3 has 16 amino acids. CDR1 and CDR2 from the germline V gene are SGHRS and YFSETQ.

V gene TRBV7-8 combines with J gene TRBJ2-7, with 9 bases fitting TRBD1. From germline, CDR1 is SGHVS and CDR2 FQNEAQ. After removal of 1 base from V and 3 bases from J, the junction contained 7 bases not matched to a gene. This CDR3 is 16 amino acids long. The CDR3 loop reads CASSLGRGQGFYEQYV. The DNA of the CDR3 is TGTGCCAGCAGCTTAGGAAGAGGACAGGGGTTCTACGAGCAGTACGTC.

This chain joins TRBV6-6 and TRBJ1-1; weak D call: TRBD1 (6 bases). The CDR3 totals 14 residues. CDR1 MNHNY and CDR2 SVGAGI come from the germline V gene (reference sequence). V was clipped by 2 bases and J by 0 bases, with 7 bases between them. CDR3 sequence reads: CASSYGGLNTEAFF. CDR3 coding DNA: TGTGCCAGCAGTTACGGGGGGCTGAACACTGAAGCTTTCTTT.

V usage is TRBV6-2 or TRBV6-3 and J usage is TRBJ2-7; TRBD1 is a possible D gene (5 bases). There are 12 residues in the CDR3. In germline, CDR1 is MNHEY, CDR2 SVGEGT. V was cut by 8 bases and J by 6 bases, with 14 bases left in between. This CDR3 is CASGVGVGEQYV. The DNA of the CDR3 is TGTGCCAGCGGGGTAGGGGTTGGCGAGCAGTACGTC.

The chain is built from TRBV7-3 and TRBJ2-5; possibly TRBD1 or TRBD2 for D (6 bases each). The CDR3 is made up of 14 amino acids. The V and J ends lost 3 bases and 5 bases respectively, with 13 bases between them. From germline, CDR1 is SGHTA and CDR2 FQGTGA. The CDR3 DNA reads as TGTGCCAGCAGCTTGGGGGGCACCCAGGAGACCCAGTACTTC. It is translated as CASSLGGTQETQYF.

The CDR3 bases are TGTGCCAGCAGTTTAGGGGACCAGGAGGTAGAGACCCAGTACTTC. Translation gives CASSLGDQEVETQYF. The V and J genes are TRBV12-3 or TRBV12-4 and TRBJ2-5; D may match TRBD1 or TRBD2 (5 bases each). The CDR3 is 15 residues long. V was clipped by 1 base and J by 4 bases, with 13 bases between them.

The V and J genes are TRBV11-2 and TRBJ2-3; 7 nucleotides line up with TRBD2. The ends lost 1 base at V and 2 bases at J; junction bases unmatched: 3. Germline V gene sequence: CDR1 SGHAT, CDR2 FQNNGV. This CDR3 has 15 residues. The CDR3 is CASSLAGGLTDTQYF. CDR3 nucleotides: TGTGCCAGCAGCTTAGCGGGGGGACTCACAGATACGCAGTATTTT.

This chain links TRBV2 with TRBJ2-7; the match to TRBD1 covers 9 bases. The CDR3 spans 14 residues. CDR1 and CDR2 (germline): SNHLY, FYNNEI. The trim removed 9 bases at V and 3 bases at J, leaving 9 bases unmatched. The CDR3 DNA sequence: TGTGCCAGGGGGGGACAGGGCGGATTCTACGAGCAGTACTTC. Protein: CARGGQGGFYEQYF.

The rearrangement joins TRBV19 to TRBJ1-2, with D hard to call. CDR3 size: 13 residues. V lost 1 base, J lost 9 bases, and 12 bases lay in between. CDR1 and CDR2 from the germline V gene are LNHDA and SQIVND (reference sequence). The CDR3 sequence is CASSIASYPRYTF. For the CDR3, the DNA is TGTGCCAGTAGTATAGCGTCGTACCCTCGCTACACCTTC.

The CDR3, as DNA: TGTGCCAGCAGCCTTCTCCACGGGAGCTCCTACAATGAGCAGTTCTTC. Amino acid sequence: CASSLLHGSSYNEQFF. V and J are TRBV3-1 and TRBJ2-1; D perhaps matches TRBD2 (6 bases). The CDR3 has 16 residues. The germline CDR1 and CDR2 sequences are LGHDT and YNNKEL (reference sequence). V lost 4 bases and J 0 bases, leaving 13 bases between the germline ends.

In DNA, the CDR3 is TGCGCCAGCAGCCAGACGGGGAATTCCCAGTTCTTC. Translating it yields CASSQTGNSQFF. The chain carries TRBV4-1 and TRBJ2-1; a weak D match, TRBD2 (5 bases). The germline V gene encodes CDR1 MGHRA and CDR2 YSYEKL. Trimming cost V 3 bases and J 13 bases, with 13 bases left between them. The CDR3 runs to 12 residues.

This chain uses TRBV4-3 with TRBJ1-2, with 7 bases aligning to TRBD1. Germline CDR1 reads LGHNA; CDR2 reads YSLEER. After removal of 3 bases from V and 1 base from J, the junction contained 5 bases not matched to a gene. This CDR3 is built from 15 residues. CDR3 nucleotide sequence: TGCGCCAGCAGCCAGGGACAGATAGTTAACTATGGCTACACCTTC. It is translated as CASSQGQIVNYGYTF.

The chain employs TRBV20-1 and TRBJ1-2; D gene uncertain. V shed 1 base and J shed 4 bases, with 7 bases lying between them. The germline CDR1 and CDR2 sequences are DFQATT and SNEGSKA (reference sequence). The CDR3 loop spans 12 amino acids. For the CDR3, the DNA is TGCAGTGCTAGAGTAGGGTCCTATGGCTACACCTTC. Residues: CSARVGSYGYTF.

Only one count was recorded for this clonotype. This chain connects TRBV20-1 to TRBJ1-2; TRBD1 matches at 7 bases. With 6 bases clipped from V and 7 bases from J, the junction kept 11 bases outside the gene matches. CDR1 and CDR2 from the germline V gene are DFQATT and SNEGSKA (reference sequence). The CDR3 consists of 13 residues. DNA of the CDR3: TGCAGTGCCCTACTAGACAGGGTGGGTGGCTACACCTTC. It codes for CSALLDRVGGYTF.

The sample holds a few counts of this clonotype. This chain uses TRBV6-6 with TRBJ1-4; 8 nucleotides match TRBD1. The CDR3 runs 15 residues. Germline CDR1 and CDR2: MNHNY and SVGAGI (reference sequence). V lost 6 bases to trimming and J lost 3 bases; unmatched junction nucleotides: 6. The CDR3 DNA reads as TGTGCCAGCAGCCCGGACAGGGTGGCTAATGAAAAACTGTTTTTT. It specifies CASSPDRVANEKLFF.

This clonotype was seen a handful of times. The chain links TRBV5-6 to TRBJ1-6; maybe TRBD1 (6 bases). The CDR3 runs 14 residues. Trimming took off 0 bases at V and 6 bases at J, with 7 bases between the two ends. Germline CDR1 and CDR2: SGHDT and YYEEEE. Here the CDR3 reads CASSLGQANSPLHF. The CDR3 nucleotides are TGTGCCAGCAGCTTGGGACAGGCTAATTCACCCCTCCACTTT.

The gene calls are TRBV5-4 and TRBJ2-7; D may match TRBD1 or TRBD2 (5 bases each). Trimming took 0 bases from V and 4 from J, leaving 14 bases between them. This CDR3 has 15 residues. Germline CDR1 is SGHNT and CDR2 is YYREEE (reference sequence). The DNA of the CDR3 is TGTGCCAGCAGCTTGGATCGGGGCCCGGTTTACGAGCAGTACGTC. This gives the protein CASSLDRGPVYEQYV.

The chain combines TRBV14 with TRBJ1-2; D remains ambiguous. The germline V and J ends were trimmed by 0 bases and 7 bases, with 12 bases remaining between them. CDR1 SGHDN and CDR2 FVKESK come from the germline V gene. The CDR3 spans 14 residues. The chain's CDR3 is CASSQDLWGSGYTF. The CDR3 DNA reads TGTGCCAGCAGCCAAGACCTTTGGGGTAGTGGCTACACCTTC.

V and J are TRBV7-9 and TRBJ2-1; TRBD2 agrees at 8 bases. There are 14 residues in the CDR3. Germline V gives CDR1 SEHNR, CDR2 FQNEAQ (reference sequence). V trimming: 6 bases; J trimming: 6 bases; junction bases outside the gene matches: 7. The CDR3 spells CASSLRGGLNEQFF. The DNA of the CDR3 is TGTGCCAGCAGTCTCCGGGGGGGCCTCAATGAGCAGTTCTTC.

The chain uses TRBV7-8 and TRBJ2-1, with 9 bases identical to TRBD2. V was clipped by 5 bases and J by 8 bases; unmatched bases: 10. The CDR3 is 15 amino acids. In germline, CDR1 is SGHVS, CDR2 FQNEAQ. The CDR3 DNA reads TGTGCCAGCAGCGGGCGGGAGGGATGGGGAGATGAGCAGTTCTTC. As protein: CASSGREGWGDEQFF.

This rearrangement joins TRBV24-1 to TRBJ2-1, with 9 bases aligning to TRBD1. This CDR3 contains 13 residues. Losses at the gene ends were 4 bases for V and 15 bases for J; bases not matched to a gene: 9. Germline V gene data show CDR1 as KGHDR and CDR2 as SFDVKD. The DNA for the CDR3 is TGTGCCACCAGTGAAGCCGGGACAGGGTCGCCGTTCTTC. This encodes CATSEAGTGSPFF.